The 31 T cell receptor beta chains below all came from one sample that was sequenced in a study of blood T cell repertoires in COVID-19. This table comes from immunoSEQ multiplex PCR, and its TCRdb copy is limited to in-frame clones, with some not included. The data show roughly 190,000 clones, 75% to 90% seen once. The specimen was peripheral blood. The receptors here all came from a young man with acute or convalescent COVID-19.

The chain recombines TRBV2 with TRBJ2-1; 9 positions agree with TRBD1. This CDR3 comprises 15 residues. Germline-derived CDR1 and CDR2 are SNHLY and FYNNEI. The V gene end was trimmed by 6 bases and the J gene end by 6 bases; junction bases not matched to a gene: 9. CDR3 loop: CASRTGTGTINEQFF. CDR3 bases: TGTGCCAGCAGAACCGGGACAGGGACGATCAATGAGCAGTTCTTC.

The rearrangement uses TRBV7-6 and TRBJ1-4; a possible D gene is TRBD1 (5 bases). Germline loops: CDR1 SGHVS, CDR2 FNYEAQ. With 7 bases removed from V and 12 bases from J, the gap between germline ends came to 21 bases. The CDR3 has 14 residues. The CDR3 region is CASTEVPGRGELFF. CDR3 sequence (DNA): TGTGCCAGCACCGAAGTACCGGGTCGGGGGGAACTGTTTTTT.

J is TRBJ1-1 and V is TRBV11-2; 8 bases agree with TRBD1. The V segment lost 5 bases and the J segment 1 base; nucleotides outside the gene matches: 6. The CDR3 spans 15 residues. Germline CDR1 reads SGHAT; CDR2 reads FQNNGV. DNA of the CDR3: TGTGCCAGCAGCCGAGGGACAGGTGGGAACACTGAAGCTTTCTTT. This sequence encodes CASSRGTGGNTEAFF.

The rearrangement links TRBV28 to TRBJ1-2; D is ambiguous. V shed 7 bases and J shed 4 bases, with 19 bases lying between them. CDR3 size: 15 residues. Per the germline V gene, CDR1 is MDHEN and CDR2 is SYDVKM. The CDR3 nucleotides are TGTGCCAGCAATCCCACCGGGAGGTACGGCTATGGCTACACCTTC. This sequence encodes CASNPTGRYGYGYTF.

This clone was found a few times. The CDR3 loop reads CASSPPDPGRAYEQFF. In nucleotides, the CDR3 is TGTGCCAGCTCACCACCTGACCCCGGGAGAGCGTATGAGCAGTTCTTC. The chain employs TRBV18 and TRBJ2-1; D may be TRBD2 (6 bases). The germline gives CDR1 KGHSH, CDR2 LQKENI. V was shortened by 0 bases and J by 8 bases, with 17 bases between the two germline ends. This CDR3 has 16 residues.

This chain links TRBV2 with TRBJ1-1; D unresolved. This CDR3 comprises 14 residues. V was clipped by 6 bases and J by 0 bases, with 11 bases between them. Germline loops: CDR1 SNHLY, CDR2 FYNNEI. CDR3 amino acids: CASRGLLMNTEAFF. CDR3 bases: TGTGCCAGCAGAGGTTTACTAATGAACACTGAAGCTTTCTTT.

V usage is TRBV28 and J usage is TRBJ1-6; D is possibly TRBD1 (6 bases). CDR3 length equals 15 residues. Germline CDR1 and CDR2: MDHEN and SYDVKM. V gave up 6 bases and J gave up 5 bases, with 14 bases separating them. The DNA for the CDR3 is TGTGCCAGCAGGGAGTGGGGGCGGGATAATTCACCCCTCCACTTT. Translation gives CASREWGRDNSPLHF. Supplemented by reference TRBV28 and TRBJ1-6, the full variable domain reads DVKVTQSSRYLVKRTGEKVFLECVQDMDHENMFWYRQDPGLGLRLIYFSYDVKMKEKGDIPEGYSVSREKKERFSLILESASTNQTSMYLCASREWGRDNSPLHFGNGTRLTVT.

The chain links TRBV18 to TRBJ2-5; TRBD2 agrees at 7 bases. The germline CDR1 and CDR2 sequences are KGHSH and LQKENI. The J segment lost 7 bases and the V segment lost 3 bases, leaving 8 bases of the junction unmatched. This CDR3 has 14 amino acids. The CDR3 DNA sequence: TGTGCCAGCTCACCGGGGACTACCGAGGGGACCCAGTACTTC. This sequence encodes CASSPGTTEGTQYF.

The chain has TRBV5-6 and TRBJ1-1; D gene uncertain. Germline CDR1 SGHDT, CDR2 YYEEEE. Trimming pared 4 bases from V and 1 base from J, leaving 14 bases between. The CDR3 consists of 15 residues. The CDR3 bases are TGTGCCAGCAGCCGAGGTTCGGTAAAGAACACTGAAGCTTTCTTT. Translating it yields CASSRGSVKNTEAFF.

The sample holds a few counts of this clone. This rearrangement joins TRBV7-3 to TRBJ2-1; D may be TRBD2 (6 bases). The V end was cut by 4 bases, the J end by 5 bases, with 12 bases between. The length of the CDR3 is 14 residues. Looked up from germline, CDR1 is SGHTA and CDR2 is FQGTGA. CDR3 in amino acids: CASSSPGVHNEQFF. The CDR3 nucleotides read TGTGCCAGCAGCTCGCCGGGGGTACACAATGAGCAGTTCTTC.

The chain carries TRBV28 and TRBJ2-7, with 7 bases lining up with TRBD1. This CDR3 contains 16 residues. V lost 3 bases and J lost 5; bases outside the gene matches: 13. Germline V gives CDR1 MDHEN, CDR2 SYDVKM. The CDR3 DNA sequence: TGTGCCAGCAGTTTGAGGGGGCGAGGGGGCAAGGACGAGCAGTACTTC. This encodes CASSLRGRGGKDEQYF.

This clone has only a few counts. The chain carries TRBV19 and TRBJ2-7, with D uncertain. Trimming shortened V by 3 bases and J by 6 bases, and 18 bases separated the two germline ends. The CDR3 extends over 15 amino acids. Germline CDR1 reads LNHDA; CDR2 reads SQIVND (reference sequence). The CDR3 DNA reads TGTGCCAGTAGTATGGTAAACTCCCTCGGTGTCGAGCAGTACTTC. This sequence encodes CASSMVNSLGVEQYF.

The chain uses TRBV7-3 and TRBJ2-2; 9 bases agree with TRBD1. J gave up 6 bases and V 5 bases, and 7 bases lay outside the gene matches. The CDR3 extends over 15 amino acids. Germline-derived CDR1 and CDR2 are SGHTA and FQGTGA. In DNA form, the CDR3 reads TGTGCCAGCAGCCAGGGGGACAGGGAGCCCGGGGAGCTGTTTTTT. Its translation is CASSQGDREPGELFF.

This clone showed up many times. J is TRBJ2-7 and V is TRBV5-8; unclear D gene. The CDR3 covers 15 residues. Trimming removed 4 bases at V and 1 base at J, with 15 bases between. CDR1 and CDR2 (germline): SGHTS, YDEGEE. CDR3 region: CASSKHRPNSYEQYF. The CDR3 DNA is TGTGCCAGCAGCAAGCACAGACCGAATTCCTACGAGCAGTACTTC.

CDR3 residues: CASSLSVGNEQYF. The CDR3 region has the DNA TGTGCCAGCAGCTTAAGCGTCGGTAACGAGCAGTACTTC. J is TRBJ2-7 and V is TRBV11-2; no clear D gene. This CDR3 has 13 amino acids. Germline CDR1 SGHAT, CDR2 FQNNGV. Trimming cost V 2 bases and J 5 bases, with 10 bases left between them. Combining the CDR3 with reference TRBV11-2 and TRBJ2-7 gives the whole variable domain EAGVAQSPRYKIIEKRQSVAFWCNPISGHATLYWYQQILGQGPKLLIQFQNNGVVDDSQLPKDRFSAERLKGVDSTLKIQPAKLEDSAVYLCASSLSVGNEQYFGPGTRLTVT.

This chain joins TRBV28 and TRBJ2-3; the match to TRBD1 covers 10 bases. CDR1 is MDHEN and CDR2 is SYDVKM in the germline V gene. V lost 8 bases, J lost 3 bases, and 8 bases stayed unmatched. The CDR3 is 15 amino acids. The CDR3 region has the DNA TGTGCCAGCCCGTTGGGACAGGGGCGAACAGATACGCAGTATTTT. Protein sequence: CASPLGQGRTDTQYF. Based on the CDR3 plus reference TRBV28 and TRBJ2-3, the full variable domain is DVKVTQSSRYLVKRTGEKVFLECVQDMDHENMFWYRQDPGLGLRLIYFSYDVKMKEKGDIPEGYSVSREKKERFSLILESASTNQTSMYLCASPLGQGRTDTQYFGPGTRLTVL.

The chain carries TRBV19 and TRBJ1-6, with a tentative D call TRBD1 (5 bases). This CDR3 spans 15 amino acids. With 7 bases removed from V and 7 bases from J, the gap between germline ends came to 17 bases. Germline CDR1 LNHDA, CDR2 SQIVND (reference sequence). CDR3 nucleotide sequence: TGTGCCAGTACTTTTGCGGGACGTGAGAATTCACCCCTCCACTTT. This translates into CASTFAGRENSPLHF.

This chain joins TRBV3-1 (or the pseudogene TRBV3-2) and TRBJ1-6; tentative D call: TRBD1 (5 bases). Germline V gene lookup returns CDR1 LGHDT and CDR2 YNNKEL (reference sequence). There are 14 residues in the CDR3. V was pared by 1 base and J by 7 bases, with 8 bases between. This CDR3 is CASSQGRGNSPLHF. The CDR3 DNA is TGTGCCAGCAGCCAAGGCCGGGGGAATTCACCCCTCCACTTT.

The J gene is TRBJ1-4, the V gene TRBV28, with D possibly being TRBD1 (5 bases). Germline V lookup: CDR1 MDHEN, CDR2 SYDVKM. V lost 3 bases and J lost 5, with 19 bases in between. This CDR3 contains 17 residues. In DNA, the CDR3 is TGTGCCAGCAGTTTCGCGGGGCGCTGGTCTAGAAATGAAAAACTGTTTTTT. Translation: CASSFAGRWSRNEKLFF.

The chain recombines TRBV19 with TRBJ2-6; 7 bases match TRBD1. The CDR3 totals 16 residues. Trimming took 7 bases from V and 0 from J; bases not matched to a gene: 6. In germline, CDR1 is LNHDA, CDR2 SQIVND (reference sequence). The DNA for the CDR3 is TGTGCCAGTACCGGACAGGATTCCTCTGGGGCCAACGTCCTGACTTTC. This codes for CASTGQDSSGANVLTF.

The chain carries TRBV27 and TRBJ2-2; TRBD2 aligns across 9 bases. With V trimmed by 4 bases and J by 3 bases, 6 bases remained unmatched. This CDR3 comprises 16 residues. The V gene's germline CDR1 is MNHEY and CDR2 SMNVEV (reference sequence). This chain's CDR3 is CASSSRRGGYTGELFF. In nucleotides, the CDR3 is TGTGCCAGCAGTTCAAGGCGGGGGGGGTACACCGGGGAGCTGTTTTTT.

V gene TRBV6-6 combines with J gene TRBJ2-7; possible D gene TRBD2, 5 bases. This CDR3 region has 12 residues. From germline, CDR1 is MNHNY and CDR2 SVGAGI (reference sequence). The germline V and J ends were trimmed by 0 bases and 5 bases, with 5 bases remaining between them. The CDR3 is CASSYSRDEQYF. The DNA for the CDR3 is TGTGCCAGCAGTTACTCGAGGGACGAGCAGTACTTC.

The V gene is TRBV19, the J gene TRBJ2-7; D remains ambiguous. The length of the CDR3 is 12 residues. CDR1 and CDR2 from the germline V gene are LNHDA and SQIVND (reference sequence). V was shortened by 5 bases and J by 1 base, with 6 bases between the two germline ends. CDR3 region: CASSFGSYEQYF. CDR3 sequence (DNA): TGTGCCAGTAGTTTCGGTTCCTACGAGCAGTACTTC.

The rearrangement uses TRBV18 and TRBJ1-4; tentative D call: TRBD1 (5 bases). CDR1 is KGHSH and CDR2 is LQKENI in the germline V gene. The germline V and J ends were trimmed by 2 bases and 7 bases, with 14 bases remaining between them. The CDR3 extends over 15 amino acids. Written as DNA, the CDR3 is TGTGCCAGCTCACCAACAGGAGCCCAGGCTGAAAAACTGTTTTTT. It is translated as CASSPTGAQAEKLFF.

This rearrangement joins TRBV5-1 to TRBJ2-7; 10 bases line up with TRBD1. Germline V gives CDR1 SGHRS, CDR2 YFSETQ. The CDR3 has 13 amino acids. V shed 6 bases, J shed 4 bases, and the junction held 4 bases outside the gene matches. CDR3 in DNA: TGCGCCAGCAAGGGGGACAGGGGATACGAGCAGTACTTC. Its protein is CASKGDRGYEQYF.

J is TRBJ2-3 and V is TRBV5-1, with D maybe TRBD2 (5 bases). Per germline, CDR1 SGHRS and CDR2 YFSETQ. This CDR3 is built from 13 residues. With 5 bases removed from V and 2 bases from J, the gap between germline ends came to 9 bases. The CDR3 is CASRGRVTDTQYF. The CDR3 DNA reads as TGCGCCAGCAGGGGGAGAGTCACAGATACGCAGTATTTT.

The V gene is TRBV9, the J gene TRBJ1-4, with D maybe TRBD1 (5 bases). Germline CDR1 and CDR2: SGDLS and YYNGEE. The germline V and J ends were trimmed by 3 bases and 0 bases, with 15 bases remaining between them. The CDR3 is made up of 17 amino acids. The CDR3: CASSEGFIPATNEKLFF. CDR3 coding DNA: TGTGCCAGCAGCGAGGGGTTTATCCCTGCAACTAATGAAAAACTGTTTTTT.

The chain joins TRBV5-5 to TRBJ2-3; 10 positions match TRBD2. The CDR3 spans 15 residues. With 5 bases clipped from V and 2 bases from J, the junction kept 5 bases outside the gene matches. The germline CDR1 and CDR2 sequences are SGHKS and YYEKEE (reference sequence). In DNA form, the CDR3 reads TGTGCCAGCAGTCCCGGGACTAGCGACACAGATACGCAGTATTTT. Protein sequence: CASSPGTSDTDTQYF.

This clone occurred a few times. This rearrangement joins TRBV21-1 to TRBJ2-1; TRBD2 reflects the table's D call only, with no check against the DNA. TRBV21-1 is an annotated pseudogene. The CDR3 covers 14 residues. CDR3 sequence reads: CASSKGSVGDEQFF. Written as DNA, the CDR3 is TGTGCCAGCAGCAAGGGGAGTGTGGGAGATGAGCAGTTCTTC.

CDR3 DNA: TGTGCCAGCGGAACGCTATTCTCCAGCGGGACATTTGTCAATGAGCAGTTCTTC. Translation gives CASGTLFSSGTFVNEQFF. The chain couples TRBV28 to TRBJ2-1; possible D gene TRBD2, 7 bases. The ends were cut back, 8 bases at V and 6 bases at J, with 29 bases in the middle. This CDR3 spans 18 amino acids. Germline lookup yields CDR1 MDHEN and CDR2 SYDVKM. Filled out from reference TRBV28 and TRBJ2-1, the complete variable domain reads DVKVTQSSRYLVKRTGEKVFLECVQDMDHENMFWYRQDPGLGLRLIYFSYDVKMKEKGDIPEGYSVSREKKERFSLILESASTNQTSMYLCASGTLFSSGTFVNEQFFGPGTRLTVL.

V gene TRBV30 combines with J gene TRBJ1-2; D may be TRBD1 (5 bases). The germline V gene has CDR1 GTSNPN and CDR2 SVGIG (reference sequence). This CDR3 contains 12 residues. The V end lost 7 bases, the J end lost 8 bases, and 17 bases lay between the germline ends. The DNA of the CDR3 is TGTGCCTCCAAACCACCAGGGCAAGGCTACACCTTC. It codes for CASKPPGQGYTF.